The 14 T cell receptor beta chains given below trace back to one sample, sequenced in a study of blood T cell repertoires in COVID-19. Produced via immunoSEQ multiplex PCR; TCRdb's table is partial and in-frame only. The repertoire holds 200,000 to 250,000 clones, with more than 70% as singletons. The sequenced material came from peripheral blood. The origin of the receptors is a woman between 55 and 75 years old with acute or convalescent COVID-19.

The chain links TRBV3-1 (or the pseudogene TRBV3-2) to TRBJ1-2; TRBD1 aligns across 9 bases. The V and J ends lost 9 bases and 10 bases, in that order; junction bases with no gene match: 24. The CDR3 runs 17 residues. The germline CDR1 and CDR2 sequences are LGHDT and YNNKEL (reference sequence). Written as DNA, the CDR3 is TGTGCCAGTGCTCGACAGGGGGACGGATTGGCGGTAAATTCCTACACCTTC. Translating gives CASARQGDGLAVNSYTF.

The V call is TRBV29-1, the J call TRBJ2-7; TRBD2 matches 12 bases. The CDR3 is 18 amino acids. Trimming at V came to 2 bases and at J to 2 bases, leaving 13 bases not matched to a gene. Germline values: CDR1 SQVTM, CDR2 ANQGSEA. This CDR3 is CSVERATSGGPETYEQYF. The CDR3, as DNA: TGCAGCGTTGAAAGGGCTACTAGCGGGGGGCCCGAAACCTACGAGCAGTACTTC.

The chain employs TRBV6-5 and TRBJ2-2; possibly TRBD1 for D (6 bases). V gave up 6 bases and J gave up 7 bases, with 15 bases separating them. CDR3 length: 14 residues. Germline lookup yields CDR1 MNHEY and CDR2 SVGAGI. The CDR3 reads CASRGYRAGGELFF. The CDR3 DNA is TGTGCCAGCAGGGGATACAGGGCCGGCGGGGAGCTGTTTTTT.

CDR3 bases: TGTGCCAGCCCTAACCCGGGCAGGGGCGGCGGGGAGCTGTTTTTT. It specifies CASPNPGRGGGELFF. This chain uses TRBV7-2 with TRBJ2-2; D is possibly TRBD1 (6 bases). V lost 8 bases to trimming and J lost 7 bases, with 20 bases between them. The CDR3 loop spans 15 amino acids. Germline CDR1 and CDR2: SGHTA and FQGNSA.

Turning to this clone: The sample has other DNA sequences that encode this CDR3 too. This chain joins TRBV7-9 and TRBJ1-3; D gene ambiguous. Trimming shortened V by 2 bases and J by 3 bases, and 5 bases separated the two germline ends. CDR1 SEHNR and CDR2 FQNEAQ come from the germline V gene (reference sequence). This CDR3 contains 13 residues. CDR3 loop: CASSLTSGNTIYF. CDR3 coding DNA: TGTGCCAGCAGCTTAACCAGTGGAAACACCATATATTTT. The whole variable domain, remainder taken from reference TRBV7-9 and TRBJ1-3, is DTGVSQNPRHKITKRGQNVTFRCDPISEHNRLYWYRQTLGQGPEFLTYFQNEAQLEKSRLLSDRFSAERPKGSFSTLEIQRTEQGDSAMYLCASSLTSGNTIYFGEGSWLTVV.

The genes are TRBV28 and TRBJ2-2; TRBD1 matches 10 bases. After removal of 5 bases from V and 7 bases from J, the junction contained 10 bases not matched to a gene. The CDR3 spans 16 residues. Germline-derived CDR1 and CDR2 are MDHEN and SYDVKM. DNA for the CDR3: TGTGCCAGCAGTCCTGGTCCGGGACAGGGGTTCGGGGAGCTGTTTTTT. Protein sequence: CASSPGPGQGFGELFF. The full variable domain, rest sourced from reference TRBV28 and TRBJ2-2, is DVKVTQSSRYLVKRTGEKVFLECVQDMDHENMFWYRQDPGLGLRLIYFSYDVKMKEKGDIPEGYSVSREKKERFSLILESASTNQTSMYLCASSPGPGQGFGELFFGEGSRLTVL.

The chain is built from TRBV9 and TRBJ2-1; D remains unclear. The V end was cut by 0 bases, the J end by 4 bases, with 8 bases between. From germline, CDR1 is SGDLS and CDR2 YYNGEE. The CDR3 is 14 amino acids. The CDR3 loop reads CASSVGTSYNEQFF. CDR3 DNA: TGTGCCAGCAGCGTAGGAACTTCTTACAATGAGCAGTTCTTC.

This clone was seen once. CDR3 sequence reads: CASSTYGNTEAFF. The DNA of the CDR3 is TGTGCCAGCAGCACCTACGGGAACACTGAAGCTTTCTTT. The V and J genes are TRBV5-4 and TRBJ1-1; D gene unclear. V was clipped by 4 bases and J by 1 base, with 8 bases between them. Germline V gene lookup returns CDR1 SGHNT and CDR2 YYREEE (reference sequence). This CDR3 region has 13 residues.

This rearrangement joins TRBV9 to TRBJ1-4, with 8 bases that match TRBD1. Losses at the gene ends were 7 bases for V and 1 base for J; bases not matched to a gene: 9. The CDR3 is made up of 16 amino acids. Germline values: CDR1 SGDLS, CDR2 YYNGEE. CDR3 sequence (DNA): TGTGCCAGCTCCAGGGGGCTGATAGGAACTAATGAAAAACTGTTTTTT. Its protein product is CASSRGLIGTNEKLFF.

The sample holds a few counts of this clone. The chain employs TRBV28 and TRBJ1-2; the D gene is possibly TRBD1 (5 bases). This CDR3 region has 13 residues. Germline lookup yields CDR1 MDHEN and CDR2 SYDVKM. V lost 6 bases, J lost 4 bases, and 12 bases lay in between. This CDR3 reads CASRQTDFYGYTF. The CDR3 nucleotides are TGTGCCAGCAGACAGACAGACTTCTATGGCTACACCTTC.

This clone has more than one count but fewer than ten. The rearrangement uses TRBV6-5 and TRBJ1-2, with D possibly being TRBD1 (6 bases). With 2 bases removed from V and 4 bases from J, the gap between germline ends came to 17 bases. The CDR3 has 16 amino acids. Looked up from germline, CDR1 is MNHEY and CDR2 is SVGAGI. CDR3 loop: CASSYLGGQGSYGYTF. In DNA form, the CDR3 reads TGTGCCAGCAGTTACCTGGGGGGGCAAGGAAGCTATGGCTACACCTTC.

The chain uses TRBV6-5 and TRBJ1-4, with 7 nucleotides matching TRBD1. This CDR3 spans 14 amino acids. Germline V gene data show CDR1 as MNHEY and CDR2 as SVGAGI. V shed 8 bases, J shed 4 bases, and the junction held 7 bases outside the gene matches. DNA for the CDR3: TGTGCCAGCCGGACCGGGACAGTTAATGAAAAACTGTTTTTT. Translated, it gives CASRTGTVNEKLFF.

In its sample, this clone was seen once. The V call is TRBV6-5, the J call TRBJ2-1; 8 bases map to TRBD1. V trimming: 9 bases; J trimming: 2 bases; junction bases outside the gene matches: 6. The CDR3 has 14 residues. Germline loops: CDR1 MNHEY, CDR2 SVGAGI. The CDR3 nucleotides read TGTGCCAGTAGGACAGGGCTTGCCTACAATGAGCAGTTCTTC. Amino acid sequence: CASRTGLAYNEQFF.

The gene calls are TRBV5-4 and TRBJ2-5; 7 nucleotides line up with TRBD1. CDR1 and CDR2 from the germline V gene are SGHNT and YYREEE (reference sequence). CDR3 length: 14 residues. The junction had 5 bases not matched to a gene; V was cut back by 3 bases and J by 3 bases. The CDR3 is CASSSRQGEETQYF. CDR3 coding DNA: TGTGCCAGCAGCTCCCGACAGGGCGAAGAGACCCAGTACTTC.